These T cell receptor beta chains were read from a single sample in a study of regulatory T cells in long-lasting Graves disease. Using its own MiXCR run on the multiplex PCR reads, TCRdb lists one record per CDR3 protein. The data show some 370,000 distinct CDR3 sequences, around 20% seen once. Sequenced here: peripheral blood mononuclear cells (PBMCs), sampled when the disease was refractory, from a patient treated with antithyroid drugs. The receptors were gathered from a female donor with Graves disease. Each CDR3 is given with its conserved first and last residue. A D gene is named only where the DNA matches it firmly. Expanded clones get a size class; other rows say once, few or many, or leave the size out.

length	J	D	size	V	DNA	CDR3
15	TRBJ1-2	NA	NA	TRBV3-1	TGTGCCAGCAGCACGTTGGTGGCGGCCCCATATGGCTACACCTTC	CASSTLVAAPYGYTF
13	TRBJ2-3	NA	NA	TRBV12-3/TRBV12-4	TGTGCCAGCAGTTTCGCAGGGCGGGATACGCAGTATTTT	CASSFAGRDTQYF
13	TRBJ1-1	NA	many	TRBV28	TGTGCCAGCAGTTCACCTCTGAACACTGAAGCTTTCTTT	CASSSPLNTEAFF
13	TRBJ2-5	NA	many	TRBV2	TGTGCCAGCAGTGAAGACAGGCAAGAGACCCAGTACTTC	CASSEDRQETQYF
16	TRBJ2-4	NA	many	TRBV29-1	TGCAGCGTTGAAGATCTTGGGAGCGCAGCCAAAAACATTCAGTACTTC	CSVEDLGSAAKNIQYF
17	TRBJ1-5	TRBD1	NA	TRBV6-1	TGTGCCAGCAGCGGGACAGGGGGCCCATATAGCAATCAGCCCCAGCATTTT	CASSGTGGPYSNQPQHF
16	TRBJ1-1	NA	many	TRBV6-1	TGTGCCAGCAGTGAAACGCTCATGGGCGGCGGGACTGAAGCTTTCTTT	CASSETLMGGGTEAFF
14	TRBJ2-3	NA	NA	TRBV11-2	TGTGCCAGCAGCTTTACAGGTATCACAGATACGCAGTATTTT	CASSFTGITDTQYF
18	TRBJ1-6	NA	NA	TRBV28	TGTGCCAGCAGTTATGACCCCTGGGGGGGGTCGTATAATTCACCCCTCCACTTT	CASSYDPWGGSYNSPLHF
15	TRBJ1-1	NA	many	TRBV7-9	TGTGCCAGCAGCTTTGGCAGGACGGTGAACACTGAAGCTTTCTTT	CASSFGRTVNTEAFF
15	TRBJ2-5	TRBD2	few	TRBV30	TGTGCCTCCCAGGGGGGGACTAGCGGGAAAGAGACCCAGTACTTC	CASQGGTSGKETQYF
13	TRBJ1-6	NA	many	TRBV6-5	TGTGCCAGCAGTTACTCGAATGGTTCACCCCTCCACTTT	CASSYSNGSPLHF
12	TRBJ2-7	NA	many	TRBV29-1	TGCAGCGTTGAAGTACACTCCTACGAGCAGTACTTC	CSVEVHSYEQYF
16	TRBJ2-7	NA	NA	TRBV7-2	TGCGCCAGCAGCCAAGATATACAGGGTGGGTGGCACGAGCAGTACTTC	CASSQDIQGGWHEQYF
11	TRBJ2-7	NA	NA	TRBV30	TGTGCCTGGAGTGACAACTACGAGCAGTACTTC	CAWSDNYEQYF
16	TRBJ2-5	TRBD2	many	TRBV7-2	TGTGCCAGCAGCTTATTGGGGCTAGCGGGAGAGGGGACCCAGTACTTC	CASSLLGLAGEGTQYF
18	TRBJ1-6	NA	NA	TRBV7-7	TGTGCTAGCAGCCCCCGCCCAATTCCGGGACCGATACCTTCACCCCTCCACTTT	CASSPRPIPGPIPSPLHF
13	TRBJ2-7	NA	many	TRBV7-2	TGTGCCAGCAGCTTCAAGGCCTCCTACGAGCAGTACTTC	CASSFKASYEQYF
15	TRBJ2-2	NA	NA	TRBV6-2/TRBV6-3	TGTGCCAGCGCCCGGGGGACCTCCGAACCCGGGGAGCTGTTTTTT	CASARGTSEPGELFF
15	TRBJ2-7	NA	many	TRBV27	TGTGCCAGCAGTTTTGGACGGACCGATTCCTACGAGCAGTACTTC	CASSFGRTDSYEQYF
18	TRBJ1-2	TRBD1	NA	TRBV4-2	TGTGCCAGCAGCCCGAGTTGGGGACAGGATTCGCCTAACTATGGCTACACCTTC	CASSPSWGQDSPNYGYTF
15	TRBJ2-7	NA	many	TRBV7-9	TGTGCCAGCAGCTTCATGGGCGGCGCCACCTACGAGCAGTACTTC	CASSFMGGATYEQYF
15	TRBJ1-1	NA	few	TRBV3-1	TGTGCCAGCAGCCAAGTTAGTCAGATGAACACTGAAGCTTTCTTT	CASSQVSQMNTEAFF
13	TRBJ1-1	NA	NA	TRBV30	TGTGCCTGGAGCGAAGGGGGGGACACTGAAACTTTCTTT	CAWSEGGDTETFF
17	TRBJ1-1	TRBD1	many	TRBV7-3	TGTGCCAGCAGCTTAACAGGGAAGACAGGGTTAAACACTGAAGCTTTCTTT	CASSLTGKTGLNTEAFF
18	TRBJ2-2	TRBD1	few	TRBV11-3	TGTGCCAGCAGCCCTGGACAGGGGATTGGCGTGTACACCGGGGAGCTGTTTTTT	CASSPGQGIGVYTGELFF
16	TRBJ1-5	NA	NA	TRBV4-3	TGCGCCAGCAGCCAAGAGGGTCCGGGTCTTTTTCAGCCCCAGCATTTT	CASSQEGPGLFQPQHF
14	TRBJ1-1	NA	many	TRBV12-3/TRBV12-4	TGTGCCAGCAGTAATAGCGGGATGAACACTGAAGCTTTCTTT	CASSNSGMNTEAFF
13	TRBJ1-4	NA	many	TRBV28	TGTGCCAGCAGAACAGAGAGGGAGGAAAAACTGTTTTTT	CASRTEREEKLFF
17	TRBJ2-7	TRBD2	few	TRBV6-2/TRBV6-3	TGTGCCAGCAGTTACTCTTGGGGAACCGGGACTAGCGACGAGCAGTACTTC	CASSYSWGTGTSDEQYF
16	TRBJ1-5	NA	NA	TRBV20-1	TGCAGTGCTAGACCCTGGGGCAGGGCCAGCAATCAGCCCCAGCATTTT	CSARPWGRASNQPQHF
15	TRBJ2-7	TRBD1	once	TRBV4-3	TGCGCCAGCAGCCAAACGACAGGGAGAAGCTACGAGCAGTACTTC	CASSQTTGRSYEQYF
16	TRBJ2-3	TRBD1	few	TRBV7-3	TGTGCCAGCAGCGACGGGACAGGAGGACCCACAGATACGCAGTATTTT	CASSDGTGGPTDTQYF
10	TRBJ1-1	NA	many	TRBV30	TGTGCCTGGAGGAGGACGGTGGCTTTCTTT	CAWRRTVAFF
13	TRBJ2-5	TRBD2	few	TRBV12-3/TRBV12-4	TGTGCCAGCTCACTAGCGGCCGGGGGGACCCAGTACTTC	CASSLAAGGTQYF